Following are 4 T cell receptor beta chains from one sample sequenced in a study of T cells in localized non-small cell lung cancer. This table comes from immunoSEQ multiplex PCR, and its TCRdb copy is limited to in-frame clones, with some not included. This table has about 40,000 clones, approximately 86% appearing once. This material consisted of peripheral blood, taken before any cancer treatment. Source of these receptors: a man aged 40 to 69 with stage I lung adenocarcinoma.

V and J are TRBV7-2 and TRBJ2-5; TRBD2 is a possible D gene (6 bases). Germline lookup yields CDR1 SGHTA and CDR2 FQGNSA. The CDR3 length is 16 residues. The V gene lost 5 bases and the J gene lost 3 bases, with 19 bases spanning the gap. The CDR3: CASSQGLLALKETQYF. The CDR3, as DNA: TGTGCCAGCAGCCAGGGACTCCTCGCCTTAAAAGAGACCCAGTACTTC.

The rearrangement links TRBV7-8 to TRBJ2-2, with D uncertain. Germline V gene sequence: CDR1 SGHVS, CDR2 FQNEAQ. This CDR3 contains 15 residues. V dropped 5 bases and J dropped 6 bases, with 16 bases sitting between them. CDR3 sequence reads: CASSITPTVSGELFF. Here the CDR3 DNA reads TGTGCCAGCAGCATAACACCGACGGTATCCGGGGAGCTGTTTTTT.

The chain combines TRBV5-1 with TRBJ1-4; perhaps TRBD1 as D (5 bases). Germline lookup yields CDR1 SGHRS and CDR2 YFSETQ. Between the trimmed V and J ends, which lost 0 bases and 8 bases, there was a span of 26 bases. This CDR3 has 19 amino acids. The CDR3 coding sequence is TGCGCCAGCAGCTTGGTCGGGGGGTTAGCATCTAGCGGCTCGGAAAAACTGTTTTTT. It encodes CASSLVGGLASSGSEKLFF.

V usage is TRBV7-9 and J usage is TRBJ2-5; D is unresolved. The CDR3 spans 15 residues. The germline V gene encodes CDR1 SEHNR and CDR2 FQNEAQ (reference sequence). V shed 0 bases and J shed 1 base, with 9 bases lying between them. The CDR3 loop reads CASSLADGPQETQYF. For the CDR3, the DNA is TGTGCCAGCAGCTTAGCTGACGGACCCCAAGAGACCCAGTACTTC.